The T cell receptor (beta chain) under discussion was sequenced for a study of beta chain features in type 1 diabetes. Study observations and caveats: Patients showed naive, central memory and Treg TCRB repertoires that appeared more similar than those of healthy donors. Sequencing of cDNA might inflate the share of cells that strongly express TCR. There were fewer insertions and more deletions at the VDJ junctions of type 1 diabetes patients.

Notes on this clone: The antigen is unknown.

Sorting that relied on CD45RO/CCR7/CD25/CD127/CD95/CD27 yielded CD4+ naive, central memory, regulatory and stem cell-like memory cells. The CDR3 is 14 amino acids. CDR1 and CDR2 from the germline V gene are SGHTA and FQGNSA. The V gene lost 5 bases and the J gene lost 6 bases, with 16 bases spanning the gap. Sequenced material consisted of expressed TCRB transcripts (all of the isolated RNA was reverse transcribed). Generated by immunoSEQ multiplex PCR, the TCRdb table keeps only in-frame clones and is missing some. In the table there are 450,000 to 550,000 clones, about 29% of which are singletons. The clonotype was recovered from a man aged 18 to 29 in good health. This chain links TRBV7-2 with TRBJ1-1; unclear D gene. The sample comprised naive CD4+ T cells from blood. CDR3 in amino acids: CASSIITGGAEAFF. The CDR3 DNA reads TGTGCCAGCAGCATAATTACGGGCGGGGCTGAAGCTTTCTTT.